These 29 T cell receptor beta chains originate from one sample sequenced in a study of cytomegalovirus exposure and HLA in healthy donors. The PCR had 60 Vbeta and 13 Jbeta primers. Some clones are missing from TCRdb's copy, which holds only in-frame ones; the method was immunoSEQ multiplex PCR. The sample records about 130,000 clones, around 70% being singletons. Material for sequencing was PBMCs. Source of these receptors: a man aged 35 to 55 in good health and CMV-seropositive.

The V gene is TRBV6-5, the J gene TRBJ2-7; D may be TRBD2 (6 bases). The V end was cut by 0 bases, the J end by 1 base, with 7 bases between. CDR1 MNHEY and CDR2 SVGAGI come from the germline V gene. The CDR3 loop spans 14 amino acids. The CDR3 protein is CASSYSGGSYEQYF. CDR3 nucleotides: TGTGCCAGCAGTTACTCAGGAGGGTCCTACGAGCAGTACTTC.

The chain links TRBV5-6 to TRBJ2-5; 8 nucleotides agree with TRBD1. The J call may be mistaken, given a closer DNA end match to TRBJ2-7. CDR3 length equals 17 residues. Germline values: CDR1 SGHDT, CDR2 YYEEEE. The CDR3 sequence: CASSLARTGFNSYEQYF. The CDR3, as DNA: TGTGCCAGCAGCTTGGCGAGGACAGGGTTTAACTCGTACGAGCAGTACTTC.

The rearrangement links TRBV28 to TRBJ2-7, with D perhaps matching TRBD1 (6 bases). The germline V and J ends were trimmed by 2 bases and 6 bases, with 17 bases remaining between them. Germline CDR1 and CDR2: MDHEN and SYDVKM. CDR3 length: 15 residues. The CDR3 sequence is CASSLRDTGLSEQYF. In DNA form, the CDR3 reads TGTGCCAGCAGTTTAAGGGACACAGGGCTCAGCGAGCAGTACTTC. Full variable domain (outside the CDR3, taken from reference TRBV28 and TRBJ2-7): DVKVTQSSRYLVKRTGEKVFLECVQDMDHENMFWYRQDPGLGLRLIYFSYDVKMKEKGDIPEGYSVSREKKERFSLILESASTNQTSMYLCASSLRDTGLSEQYFGPGTRLTVT.

The V call is TRBV29-1, the J call TRBJ2-7; D possibly corresponds to TRBD1 (7 bases). Germline V gene data show CDR1 as SQVTM and CDR2 as ANQGSEA. CDR3 length: 13 residues. V lost 4 bases to trimming and J lost 4 bases, with 14 bases between them. This CDR3 reads CSVVGGTAYEQYF. Here the CDR3 DNA reads TGCAGCGTTGTTGGAGGGACAGCGTACGAGCAGTACTTC.

This clone was seen more than once but under ten times. The V and J genes are TRBV7-9 and TRBJ1-4; D ambiguous. This CDR3 spans 14 amino acids. V was trimmed by 3 bases and J by 7 bases, leaving 12 bases between them. Germline loops: CDR1 SEHNR, CDR2 FQNEAQ (reference sequence). CDR3 coding DNA: TGTGCCAGCAGCTTTGAGGGCTTGAGTGAAAAACTGTTTTTT. Translation gives CASSFEGLSEKLFF. Drawing the rest from reference TRBV7-9 and TRBJ1-4, the complete variable domain is DTGVSQNPRHKITKRGQNVTFRCDPISEHNRLYWYRQTLGQGPEFLTYFQNEAQLEKSRLLSDRFSAERPKGSFSTLEIQRTEQGDSAMYLCASSFEGLSEKLFFGSGTQLSVL.

The gene calls are TRBV28 and TRBJ1-1; D uncertain. Germline V gene lookup returns CDR1 MDHEN and CDR2 SYDVKM. This CDR3 spans 16 amino acids. V lost 5 bases and J 1 base, leaving 17 bases between the germline ends. The CDR3 region has the DNA TGTGCCAGCAGTCCGACTCGCGGGAGCGCGAACACTGAAGCTTTCTTT. It specifies CASSPTRGSANTEAFF.

The chain recombines TRBV2 with TRBJ1-6; tentative D call: TRBD1 (5 bases). This CDR3 has 14 residues. V was clipped by 6 bases and J by 5 bases, with 11 bases between them. CDR1 is SNHLY, CDR2 FYNNEI, per germline. Here the CDR3 DNA reads TGTGCCAGCAGACTTCAGGGTGATAATTCACCCCTCCACTTT. It is translated as CASRLQGDNSPLHF.

The chain couples TRBV7-6 to TRBJ2-3; a possible D gene is TRBD2 (7 bases). Germline CDR1 SGHVS, CDR2 FNYEAQ. The CDR3 is 17 amino acids. V was shortened by 5 bases and J by 4 bases, with 22 bases between the two germline ends. The CDR3 DNA reads TGTGCCAGCAGCCCCACCGGGGGGCCCTTTAGGGCAGATACGCAGTATTTT. This translates into CASSPTGGPFRADTQYF.

V and J are TRBV27 and TRBJ2-5, with 12 bases aligning to TRBD2. The J call is in doubt because the DNA end fits TRBJ2-7 better. The CDR3 has 15 amino acids. Germline assignment: CDR1 MNHEY and CDR2 SMNVEV (reference sequence). CDR3 DNA sequence: TGTGCCAGCAGTTTGATTGCTAGCGGGAGGGACGAGCAGTACTTC. This translates into CASSLIASGRDEQYF.

This clone was counted a few times. V is TRBV5-4 and J is TRBJ2-7; TRBD2 matches at 10 bases. CDR1 and CDR2 (germline): SGHNT, YYREEE (reference sequence). CDR3 length: 15 residues. After removal of 2 bases from V and 3 bases from J, the junction contained 5 bases not matched to a gene. CDR3 coding DNA: TGTGCCAGCAGCTTCGCGACTAGCGGGCTCTACGAGCAGTACTTC. It encodes CASSFATSGLYEQYF.

This sequence joins TRBV4-2 and TRBJ1-1; D may be TRBD1 (5 bases). In germline, CDR1 is LGHNA, CDR2 YNFKEQ. Trimming shortened V by 6 bases and J by 4 bases, and 15 bases separated the two germline ends. This CDR3 contains 14 residues. CDR3 sequence (DNA): TGTGCCAGCAGGACGGGGGGACTGGGCACTGAAGCTTTCTTT. This sequence encodes CASRTGGLGTEAFF.

This chain links TRBV4-1 with TRBJ2-4; 7 bases fit TRBD1. V trimming: 1 base; J trimming: 1 base; junction bases outside the gene matches: 7. CDR1 and CDR2 from the germline V gene are MGHRA and YSYEKL. CDR3 length: 17 amino acids. CDR3 protein: CASSQGGQIGAKNIQYF. CDR3 DNA: TGCGCCAGCAGCCAAGGGGGACAGATTGGGGCCAAAAACATTCAGTACTTC.

This clone was counted only a few times. V usage is TRBV6-5 and J usage is TRBJ1-1, with 7 nucleotides matching TRBD1. Germline lookup yields CDR1 MNHEY and CDR2 SVGAGI. The CDR3 extends over 12 amino acids. V was clipped by 6 bases and J by 9 bases; unmatched bases: 7. The CDR3 sequence: CASRNDRDKAFF. The CDR3 DNA reads TGTGCCAGCAGAAACGACAGGGATAAAGCTTTCTTT.

The J gene is TRBJ2-1, the V gene TRBV6-6, with no clear D. Germline V gene data show CDR1 as MNHNY and CDR2 as SVGAGI (reference sequence). The V end lost 7 bases, the J end lost 6 bases, and 13 bases lay between the germline ends. The length of the CDR3 is 13 residues. The CDR3 is CASNPSRPNEQFF. CDR3 DNA: TGTGCCAGCAATCCTAGTCGCCCCAATGAGCAGTTCTTC.

The gene calls are TRBV6-5 and TRBJ2-2; perhaps TRBD2 as D (6 bases). V gave up 9 bases and J gave up 3 bases, with 11 bases separating them. CDR1 is MNHEY and CDR2 is SVGAGI in the germline V gene. This CDR3 region has 13 residues. The CDR3 loop reads CARWRADTGELFF. Here the CDR3 DNA reads TGTGCCAGATGGAGGGCGGACACCGGGGAGCTGTTTTTT.

The chain is built from TRBV30 and TRBJ2-4; tentatively, D is TRBD1 (5 bases). The CDR3 sequence is 16 residues long. The ends were cut back, 1 base at V and 0 bases at J, with 13 bases in the middle. Germline values: CDR1 GTSNPN, CDR2 SVGIG (reference sequence). This CDR3 is CAWSAFIGAAKNIQYF. CDR3 nucleotide sequence: TGTGCCTGGAGTGCCTTTATAGGGGCAGCCAAAAACATTCAGTACTTC.

The chain recombines TRBV27 with TRBJ2-5, with TRBD2 identical over 13 bases. TRBJ2-7 explains the end of the DNA better; the J call may be wrong. The V gene's germline CDR1 is MNHEY and CDR2 SMNVEV (reference sequence). This CDR3 is 18 amino acids long. CDR3 protein: CASSLSGLAGEPSYEQYF. The CDR3 DNA reads TGTGCCAGCAGTTTATCTGGACTAGCGGGGGAGCCATCCTACGAGCAGTACTTC.

This clone was found once. The chain couples TRBV5-1 to TRBJ2-1; 9 bases fit TRBD2. V shed 4 bases and J 7 bases; nucleotides not matched to a gene: 15. The CDR3 length is 17 residues. Germline values: CDR1 SGHRS, CDR2 YFSETQ. CDR3 sequence (DNA): TGCGCCAGCAGCGCGGAAGACGTACTAGCGGGTTGGAATGAGCAGTTCTTC. Amino acids: CASSAEDVLAGWNEQFF.

The chain combines TRBV18 with TRBJ2-1; D is perhaps TRBD1 (6 bases). Trimming pared 6 bases from V and 2 bases from J, leaving 14 bases between. The length of the CDR3 is 15 residues. Germline V lookup: CDR1 KGHSH, CDR2 LQKENI. The CDR3 reads CASSRTDSTYNEQFF. The CDR3 nucleotides are TGTGCCAGCTCCCGTACGGACAGCACCTACAATGAGCAGTTCTTC.

This rearrangement joins TRBV29-1 to TRBJ1-1; D call uncertain. Germline-derived CDR1 and CDR2 are SQVTM and ANQGSEA. V was trimmed by 1 base and J by 3 bases, leaving 6 bases between them. This CDR3 contains 12 residues. The CDR3: CSVEGLYTEAFF. As DNA, the CDR3 is TGCAGCGTTGAAGGGCTCTACACTGAAGCTTTCTTT.

This clone was seen a single time. This chain joins TRBV18 and TRBJ2-1, with TRBD2 identical over 9 bases. Losses at the gene ends were 0 bases for V and 3 bases for J; bases not matched to a gene: 6. The CDR3 is made up of 17 amino acids. Germline assignment: CDR1 KGHSH and CDR2 LQKENI. CDR3 nucleotides: TGTGCCAGCTCACCACCTGGCGGGGGGGGCGACTACAATGAGCAGTTCTTC. Translating gives CASSPPGGGGDYNEQFF.

The V and J genes are TRBV2 and TRBJ1-6; 9 nucleotides match TRBD1. Germline CDR1 and CDR2: SNHLY and FYNNEI. This CDR3 region has 16 residues. With 6 bases clipped from V and 5 bases from J, the junction kept 8 bases outside the gene matches. CDR3 protein: CASRVRQGDNNSPLHF. Written as DNA, the CDR3 is TGTGCCAGCAGGGTAAGACAGGGGGATAATAATTCACCCCTCCACTTT.

The chain combines TRBV27 with TRBJ2-7, with 8 positions matching TRBD1. After removal of 11 bases from V and 0 bases from J, the junction contained 9 bases not matched to a gene. The CDR3 runs to 14 residues. The germline gives CDR1 MNHEY, CDR2 SMNVEV (reference sequence). For the CDR3, the DNA is TGTGCCGTCGCCCGGGACAGGAGCTCCTACGAGCAGTACTTC. It translates to CAVARDRSSYEQYF.

The chain has TRBV5-1 and TRBJ1-1, with 7 bases aligning to TRBD1. Per germline, CDR1 SGHRS and CDR2 YFSETQ. The CDR3 has 14 amino acids. After removal of 4 bases from V and 1 base from J, the junction contained 4 bases not matched to a gene. The CDR3 spells CASSAGTANTEAFF. CDR3 DNA: TGCGCCAGCAGCGCCGGGACAGCGAACACTGAAGCTTTCTTT. The full variable domain, completed using reference TRBV5-1 and TRBJ1-1, is KAGVTQTPRYLIKTRGQQVTLSCSPISGHRSVSWYQQTPGQGLQFLFEYFSETQRNKGNFPGRFSGRQFSNSRSEMNVSTLELGDSALYLCASSAGTANTEAFFGQGTRLTVV.

As concerns this clone: This specimen includes other DNA sequences encoding the same CDR3. The chain recombines TRBV2 with TRBJ1-4; D might be TRBD1 (5 bases). The V gene's germline CDR1 is SNHLY and CDR2 FYNNEI. V lost 6 bases, J lost 5 bases, and 13 bases lay in between. This CDR3 region has 14 residues. CDR3 protein: CASRSDRRNEKLFF. In nucleotides, the CDR3 is TGTGCCAGCAGATCCGACAGACGAAATGAAAAACTGTTTTTT.

The rearrangement joins TRBV7-9 to TRBJ1-6, with 8 nucleotides matching TRBD1. Germline CDR1 SEHNR, CDR2 FQNEAQ (reference sequence). V trimming: 6 bases; J trimming: 6 bases; junction bases outside the gene matches: 7. The CDR3 runs 15 residues. CDR3 sequence (DNA): TGTGCCAGCAGTTTTACGACAGGGGCTAATTCACCCCTCCACTTT. As protein: CASSFTTGANSPLHF. Complete variable domain (other parts from reference TRBV7-9 and TRBJ1-6): DTGVSQNPRHKITKRGQNVTFRCDPISEHNRLYWYRQTLGQGPEFLTYFQNEAQLEKSRLLSDRFSAERPKGSFSTLEIQRTEQGDSAMYLCASSFTTGANSPLHFGNGTRLTVT.

This sequence joins TRBV5-1 and TRBJ2-7, with D possibly being TRBD2 (5 bases). The CDR3 spans 17 residues. The germline V gene encodes CDR1 SGHRS and CDR2 YFSETQ. Trimming took off 1 base at V and 2 bases at J, with 19 bases between the two ends. DNA of the CDR3: TGCGCCAGCAGCTTGTCGACTGACCCGGGGAGTACCTACGAGCAGTACTTC. The encoded protein is CASSLSTDPGSTYEQYF.

The chain is built from TRBV7-9 and TRBJ1-2; D not resolved. CDR3 length: 15 residues. Per the germline V gene, CDR1 is SEHNR and CDR2 is FQNEAQ (reference sequence). The V gene lost 1 base and the J gene lost 4 bases, with 13 bases spanning the gap. The CDR3 DNA follows: TGTGCCAGCAGCTTAGAGGAGGACTTTCGCTATGGCTACACCTTC. It yields the protein CASSLEEDFRYGYTF. Filled out from reference TRBV7-9 and TRBJ1-2, the complete variable domain reads DTGVSQNPRHKITKRGQNVTFRCDPISEHNRLYWYRQTLGQGPEFLTYFQNEAQLEKSRLLSDRFSAERPKGSFSTLEIQRTEQGDSAMYLCASSLEEDFRYGYTFGSGTRLTVV.

This chain connects TRBV30 to TRBJ2-3, with TRBD2 identical over 9 bases. Germline CDR1 and CDR2: GTSNPN and SVGIG (reference sequence). CDR3 length equals 14 residues. J was trimmed by 4 bases and V by 2 bases; bases with no gene match: 4. CDR3 loop: CAWSRGGGSDTQYF. For the CDR3, the DNA is TGTGCCTGGAGTCGCGGGGGGGGCTCAGATACGCAGTATTTT.